The source of this T cell receptor (beta chain) is a study of blood T cell repertoires in COVID-19. Study details: T cells, B-cell-depleted T cells, or PBMCs provided the cDNA or gDNA that served as material.

The CDR3 extends over 15 amino acids. Germline V lookup: CDR1 MNHEY, CDR2 SVGAGI. The V gene end was trimmed by 0 bases and the J gene end by 3 bases; junction bases not matched to a gene: 2. Repertoires were generated with immunoSEQ multiplex PCR, while TCRdb's copy carries only in-frame clones and drops some. The sample holds about 130,000 clones, about 80% seen once. This receptor was identified in a man between 35 and 55 years old with active or convalescent COVID-19. The chain recombines TRBV6-5 with TRBJ2-4; 7 bases are a match to TRBD1. Specimen: peripheral blood. CDR3 sequence (DNA): TGTGCCAGCAGTTACTCGGGACAGTTCAAAAACATTCAGTACTTC. Residues: CASSYSGQFKNIQYF.